The T cell receptor (beta chain) described here comes from a study of response to subunit inactivated influenza vaccine. TCRdb re-called the RT-PCR reads through MiXCR, storing one row per CDR3 protein. The sample consists of about 160,000 distinct CDR3 sequences, approximately 11% of them appearing once. From germline, CDR1 is SGHTA and CDR2 FQGNSA. The CDR3 is made up of 13 amino acids. Trimming shortened V by 2 bases and J by 5 bases, and 10 bases separated the two germline ends. The source was non-naive T cells sorted from PBMCs, collected about 6 weeks after vaccination. This chain joins TRBV7-2 and TRBJ2-7, with D possibly being TRBD1 (6 bases). The receptor was isolated from a man aged 50-59 years who received an inactivated influenza vaccine. The CDR3 bases are TGTGCCAGCAGCTTATCAGGGGCCCACGAGCAGTACTTC. Its protein is CASSLSGAHEQYF.